The sequence of this T cell receptor (beta chain) was determined in a study of shared clonotypes between healthy human individuals. CDR3 size: 16 residues. Per germline, CDR1 SEHNR and CDR2 FQNEAQ (reference sequence). Trimming left V 4 bases short and J 3 bases short, with 16 bases between. Positively selected for CCR7, the CD45RO-negative cells used as naive CD8 cells excluded terminally differentiated effector memory CD45RA+ cells. In the original workflow: As immunoSEQ supplied junction-only sequences (without quality scores), filtering differed. Here immunoSEQ multiplex PCR was the method, and the copy in TCRdb shows in-frame clones only, minus some. D and trimming come from the DNA, and the V and J calls and clone size come from that table. The sample yields roughly 2,000,000 clones, approximately 94% seen once.

Sequencing was carried out using naive CD8+ T cells sorted from blood. The J gene is TRBJ2-1, the V gene TRBV7-9, with a tentative D call TRBD2 (6 bases). This TCR derives from a man younger than 35 in good health. Written as DNA, the CDR3 is TGTGCCAGCAGCTCCCAATTAGCGGATGACTACAATGAGCAGTTCTTC. Its protein product is CASSSQLADDYNEQFF.